Listed below are T cell receptor beta chains from one sample, sequenced in a study of chemoradiotherapy in HPV16-positive cancers. Here immunoSEQ multiplex PCR was the method, and the copy in TCRdb shows in-frame clones only, minus some. The sample has over 10,000 clones; about 72% are singletons. Sampling was done from a patient who underwent chemoradiotherapy. Source of these receptors: a human donor with HPV-associated anogenital cancer. Each CDR3 is given with its conserved first and last residue. The order of the fields is V gene, clone size, J gene, D gene, CDR3 DNA, CDR3 protein. A D gene is named only where the DNA matches it firmly. The listing skips clone size in some rows; elsewhere it reads once, few, many or a size class.

>TRBV21-1|NA|TRBJ2-3|NA
TGTGCCAGCAGCAAAGTCCGGCAGGGGGGAGATACGCAGTATTTT
CASSKVRQGGDTQYF
>TRBV14|NA|TRBJ2-1|NA
TGTGCCAGCAGCCAAGTGAACAGGGTGGATGAGCAGTTCTTC
CASSQVNRVDEQFF
>TRBV7-9|NA|TRBJ1-3|NA
TGTGCCAGCAGCTATAGTACAGGCTCTGGAAACACCATATATTTT
CASSYSTGSGNTIYF
>TRBV15|NA|TRBJ2-1|NA
TGTGCCACCAGCAGCCCTGAGGTAGGCTCCTACAATGAGCAGTTCTTC
CATSSPEVGSYNEQFF
>TRBV6-5|few|TRBJ1-6|NA
TGTGCCAGCAGTTACGGACGAAATTCACCCCTCCACTTT
CASSYGRNSPLHF
>TRBV5-5|NA|TRBJ2-2|NA
TGTGCCAGCAGCTTGTGGGGGCGCTCCGGGGAGCTGTTTTTT
CASSLWGRSGELFF
>TRBV20-1|once|TRBJ2-5|NA
TGCAGTGCTCCGGAGACCCAGTACTTC
CSAPETQYF
>TRBV30|few|TRBJ1-2|TRBD1
TGTGCCTGGAGTGTGGGACAGGCTAACTATGGCTACACCTTC
CAWSVGQANYGYTF
>TRBV11-3|NA|TRBJ1-6|NA
TGTGCCAGCAGTCTACTGGGTGACACCTATAATTCACCCCTCCACTTT
CASSLLGDTYNSPLHF
>TRBV9|NA|TRBJ2-2|NA
TGTGCCAGCAGCTTTCCCCAAGCCATAAACACCGGGGAGCTGTTTTTT
CASSFPQAINTGELFF
>TRBV11-1|NA|TRBJ2-7|TRBD1
TGTGCCAGCAGGACAGGGGCTGGGGAGCAGTACTTC
CASRTGAGEQYF
>TRBV5-6|NA|TRBJ1-4|NA
TGTGCCAGCAGCTTTAACGCCGGGGAAAAACTGTTTTTT
CASSFNAGEKLFF
>TRBV7-2|NA|TRBJ2-1|TRBD2
TGTGCCAGCAGCTTAGCTGGCGTGGCGGGGGGATACAATGAGCAGTTCTTC
CASSLAGVAGGYNEQFF
>TRBV5-1|once|TRBJ1-5|NA
TGCGCCAGCAGGAGGGGGTCGGATCAGCCCCAGCATTTT
CASRRGSDQPQHF
>TRBV19|NA|TRBJ1-1|TRBD1
TGTGCCAGTAGTCCCTCGACAGGGTGGACGTCCCCGCGGGCTTTCTTT
CASSPSTGWTSPRAFF
>TRBV5-1|NA|TRBJ1-6|NA
TGCGCCAGCAGCTTGGCCCATCGACAGGTCTCACCCCTCCACTTT
CASSLAHRQVSPLHF
>TRBV5-1|NA|TRBJ1-1|NA
TGCGCCAGCAGCTTTCGGAGAGGCATCGAGAACACTGAAGCTTTCTTT
CASSFRRGIENTEAFF
>TRBV19|NA|TRBJ1-5|TRBD1
TGTGCCAGTAGTAATCGGGACAGGGGGAATCAGCCCCAGCATTTT
CASSNRDRGNQPQHF
>TRBV19|NA|TRBJ1-5|TRBD1
TGTGCCAGTAGTTCCACAGGGGGTACTCAGCCCCAGCATTTT
CASSSTGGTQPQHF
>TRBV5-4|NA|TRBJ2-1|NA
TGTGCCAGCAGCGGATTGGGAAGCTCGCGGAATGAGCAGTTCTTC
CASSGLGSSRNEQFF
>TRBV9|NA|TRBJ2-7|NA
TGTGCCAGCAGCGTCGGGCGAGATTTGGGACCGTACAACTCCTACGAGCAGTACTTC
CASSVGRDLGPYNSYEQYF
>TRBV6-1|NA|TRBJ2-3|NA
TGTGCCAGCAGTGAAGGCAGCACAGATACGCAGTATTTT
CASSEGSTDTQYF
>TRBV7-2|few|TRBJ1-3|NA
TGTGCCAGCAGCGCCTCAGGGCTGCAAACTGGAAACACCATATATTTT
CASSASGLQTGNTIYF
>TRBV29-1|NA|TRBJ2-5|NA
TGCAGCGGTGAACGGACATGGGGAGAGACCCAGTACTTC
CSGERTWGETQYF
>TRBV4-3|NA|TRBJ1-6|TRBD1
TGCGCCAGCAGCCAAGATGCGACAGGGGCTCGGGTTTCACCCCTCCACTTT
CASSQDATGARVSPLHF
>TRBV5-1|NA|TRBJ1-2|NA
TGCGCCAGCAGCTCAGCCTTTGAAGGCTACACCTTC
CASSSAFEGYTF
>TRBV5-5|NA|TRBJ2-5|TRBD2
TGTGCCAGCAGCTTGGTTGCGGGGGGGCCGTCAGAGACCCAGTACTTC
CASSLVAGGPSETQYF
>TRBV7-9|NA|TRBJ1-1|NA
TGTGCCGGGGGACGGGAGAACACTGAAGCTTTCTTT
CAGGRENTEAFF
>TRBV28|NA|TRBJ1-2|TRBD1
TGTGCCAGCAGTTTGGAGGGGGCGCGGGGCTACACCTTC
CASSLEGARGYTF
>TRBV9|NA|TRBJ1-1|NA
TGTGCCAGCAGCAATACCCAGAACACTGAAGCTTTCTTT
CASSNTQNTEAFF
>TRBV9|NA|TRBJ2-5|NA
TGTGCCAGCAGCGTAGACGGTAGTACAGGGACCCAGTACTTC
CASSVDGSTGTQYF
>TRBV27|few|TRBJ1-1|NA
TGTGCCAGCAGTTTTCACAGGCCCTGGGGAGAGAACACTGAAGCTTTCTTT
CASSFHRPWGENTEAFF
>TRBV7-9|NA|TRBJ1-2|NA
TGTGCCAGCAGCACAGAGGCGAGAGGCTACACCTTC
CASSTEARGYTF
>TRBV30|few|TRBJ2-7|TRBD1
TGTGCCTCCGGGACAGCATCCTACGAGCAGTACTTC
CASGTASYEQYF
>TRBV10-3|NA|TRBJ2-4|TRBD2
TGTGCCATCAGTGAGTCGGGACTAGTAAGCATTCAGTACTTC
CAISESGLVSIQYF
>TRBV9|NA|TRBJ2-5|TRBD1
TGTGCCAGCGACAGGGAAGAGACCCAGTACTTC
CASDREETQYF
>TRBV6-6|NA|TRBJ1-6|TRBD1
TGTGCCAGCAGTTCCGGACAGGAATTTCATTCACCCCTCCACTTT
CASSSGQEFHSPLHF
>TRBV9|NA|TRBJ1-1|NA
TGTGCCAGCAGCGAGGCCCCGGGGACTGAAGCTTTCTTT
CASSEAPGTEAFF
>TRBV7-3|NA|TRBJ2-3|TRBD2
TGTGCCAGCAGCTTAGGACCCAGCGGGGGGGCCAGAGATACGCAGTATTTT
CASSLGPSGGARDTQYF
>TRBV5-4|NA|TRBJ2-3|TRBD2
TGTGCCAGCAGCTTGGGCGTCGGCGGGGGGGCCTTAGATACGCAGTATTTT
CASSLGVGGGALDTQYF
>TRBV19|few|TRBJ1-2|NA
TGTGCCAGTGGATATGGCTACACCTTC
CASGYGYTF
>TRBV4-2|NA|TRBJ2-5|NA
TGTGCCAGCAGCCAAAGGGGAAGGGAGACCCAGTACTTC
CASSQRGRETQYF
>TRBV25-1|NA|TRBJ2-1|NA
TGTGCCAGCAGCCTGACCGAGTACAATGAGCAGTTCTTC
CASSLTEYNEQFF
>TRBV18|NA|TRBJ1-3|NA
TGTGCCAGCTCACCGGACAGAAACACCATATATTTT
CASSPDRNTIYF
>TRBV5-5|once|TRBJ1-1|NA
TGTGCCAGCAGCAACCCCCGGGCGGCGAACACTGAAGCTTTCTTT
CASSNPRAANTEAFF
>TRBV30|NA|TRBJ1-2|NA
TGTGCCTGGGGCAGCGGCAGATATGGCTACACCTTC
CAWGSGRYGYTF
>TRBV11-2|NA|TRBJ2-7|NA
TGTGCCAGCAGCTTAGATGCCGGGGGCGGCTACGGGCAGTACTTC
CASSLDAGGGYGQYF
>TRBV15|NA|TRBJ2-2|NA
TGTGCCGCCGCCGGCCGAGCGAACACCGGGGAGCTGTTTTTT
CAAAGRANTGELFF
>TRBV25-1|NA|TRBJ1-4|TRBD1
TGTGCCAGCAGTCGCACCCGGGACAGGGTTTCGCGTGAAAAACTGTTTTTT
CASSRTRDRVSREKLFF
>TRBV7-6|NA|TRBJ2-7|NA
TGTGCCAGCAGCCAGTTAGGGACTTACGAGCAGTACTTC
CASSQLGTYEQYF
>TRBV28|NA|TRBJ2-7|NA
TGTGCCAGCAGTTGGGCACAGGACCTATACGAGCAGTACTTC
CASSWAQDLYEQYF
>TRBV7-9|NA|TRBJ2-7|NA
TGTGCCAGCAGCCTAATATCCTACGAGCAGTACTTC
CASSLISYEQYF
>TRBV30|NA|TRBJ2-1|NA
TGTGCCTGGAGCCAGACTGGGAGCTCCTACAATGAGCAGTTCTTC
CAWSQTGSSYNEQFF
>TRBV27|NA|TRBJ2-7|NA
TGTGCCAGCAGTTTCCAGGGAGGACCTTACGAGCAGTACTTC
CASSFQGGPYEQYF
>TRBV6-5|NA|TRBJ2-7|TRBD1
TGTGCCAGCAGAACGACCCGGGACAGACCGTACGAGCAGTACTTC
CASRTTRDRPYEQYF
>TRBV11-2|NA|TRBJ1-1|NA
TGTGCCAGCAGCTTAAAGTGGGGGGCGACGGAAGCTTTCTTT
CASSLKWGATEAFF